This TCR beta chain was obtained from a study of blood T cell repertoires in COVID-19. The germline V gene encodes CDR1 SGDLS and CDR2 YYNGEE. The CDR3 extends over 15 amino acids. The J segment lost 3 bases and the V segment lost 3 bases, leaving 6 bases of the junction unmatched. Assay used: immunoSEQ multiplex PCR; TCRdb lists only in-frame clones, some missing. The table records under 250,000 clones, roughly four fifths of them present only once. The V gene is TRBV9, the J gene TRBJ1-3, with 7 bases aligning to TRBD1. This clonotype was sampled from a woman between 65 and 79 years old with acute or convalescent COVID-19. Sequencing was done on a sample of peripheral blood. CDR3 in amino acids: CASSAVGGGGNTIYF. As DNA, the CDR3 is TGTGCCAGCAGCGCAGTAGGGGGCGGTGGAAACACCATATATTTT.